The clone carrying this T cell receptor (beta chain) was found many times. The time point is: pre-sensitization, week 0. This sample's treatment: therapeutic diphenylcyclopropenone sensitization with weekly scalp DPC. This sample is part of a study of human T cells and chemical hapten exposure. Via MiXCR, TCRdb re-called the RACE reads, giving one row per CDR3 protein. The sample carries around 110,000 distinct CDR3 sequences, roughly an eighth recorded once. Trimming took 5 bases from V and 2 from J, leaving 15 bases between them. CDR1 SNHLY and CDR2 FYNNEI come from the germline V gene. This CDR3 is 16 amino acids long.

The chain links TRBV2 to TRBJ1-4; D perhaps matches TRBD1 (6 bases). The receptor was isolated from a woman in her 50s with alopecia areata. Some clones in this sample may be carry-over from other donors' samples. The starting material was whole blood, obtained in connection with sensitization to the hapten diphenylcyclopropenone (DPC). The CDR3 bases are TGTGCCAGCAGTCCTGGGGGGCCCGGGACTAATGAAAAACTGTTTTTT. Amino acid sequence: CASSPGGPGTNEKLFF.